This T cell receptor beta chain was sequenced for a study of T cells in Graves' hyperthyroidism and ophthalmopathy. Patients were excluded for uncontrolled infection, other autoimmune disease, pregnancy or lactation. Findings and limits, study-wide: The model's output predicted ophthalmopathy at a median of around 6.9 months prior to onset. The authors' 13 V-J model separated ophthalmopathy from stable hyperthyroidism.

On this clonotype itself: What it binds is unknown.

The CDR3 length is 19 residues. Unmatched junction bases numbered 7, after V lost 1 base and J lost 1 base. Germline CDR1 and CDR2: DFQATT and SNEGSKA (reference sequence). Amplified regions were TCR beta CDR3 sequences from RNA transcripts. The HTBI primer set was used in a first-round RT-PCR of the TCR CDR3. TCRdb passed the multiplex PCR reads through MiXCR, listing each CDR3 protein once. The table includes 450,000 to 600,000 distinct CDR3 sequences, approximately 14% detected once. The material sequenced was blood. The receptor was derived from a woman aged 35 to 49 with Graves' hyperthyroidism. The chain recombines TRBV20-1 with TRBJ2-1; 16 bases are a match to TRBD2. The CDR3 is CSARVGLAGGPGSYNEQFF. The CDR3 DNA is TGCAGTGCTAGAGTGGGACTAGCGGGAGGGCCGGGGTCCTACAATGAGCAGTTCTTC.